This T cell receptor beta chain was found in a study of blood T cell repertoires in COVID-19. Unmatched junction bases numbered 8, after V lost 3 bases and J lost 2 bases. The CDR3 loop spans 17 amino acids. Germline V gene lookup returns CDR1 SGHNT and CDR2 YENEEA. Assay: immunoSEQ multiplex PCR; the TCRdb copy retains only in-frame clones and omits some. Among some 250,000 clones listed, 86% were seen once. Sequenced: PBMCs or T cells enriched from blood (not recorded which). The V gene is TRBV11-3, the J gene TRBJ1-3, with 9 bases fitting TRBD1. This TCR was sampled from a woman aged 40 to 49 with acute COVID-19. CDR3 sequence (DNA): TGTGCCAGCAGCTTGACGACCGGGACAGGGACTGGAAACACCATATATTTT. Translation: CASSLTTGTGTGNTIYF.